This T cell receptor beta chain was recorded in a study of T cell responses to AZD1222 COVID-19 vaccine. In its sample, this clone was seen a few times. Generated by immunoSEQ multiplex PCR, the TCRdb table keeps only in-frame clones and is missing some. Among around 150,000 clones listed, about 94% were seen once. The CDR3 spans 14 residues. After removal of 5 bases from V and 4 bases from J, the junction contained 6 bases not matched to a gene. CDR1 and CDR2 (germline): MNHEY, SMNVEV (reference sequence). It was second doses at about 4 or about 12 weeks that were pooled. The sample consisted of peripheral blood, taken 28 days after the second AZD1222 dose. This sequence originates from an adult who received the AZD1222 COVID-19 vaccine. This chain joins TRBV27 and TRBJ1-2; 8 positions agree with TRBD1. Written as DNA, the CDR3 is TGTGCCAGCAGTCTCTCCGGACAGGGCTATGGCTACACCTTC. It translates to CASSLSGQGYGYTF.